Listed here are 4 T cell receptor beta chains from one sample, sequenced in a study of T cell changes during pregnancy in multiple sclerosis. The data were produced by immunoSEQ multiplex PCR, yet TCRdb's version contains in-frame clones alone and is incomplete. The repertoire includes about 64,000 clones, around nine tenths of them detected once, and roughly 1.5% sits in the top ten. This specimen was peripheral blood, taken in the second trimester of pregnancy. The source is a female donor with multiple sclerosis, enrolled in a pregnancy study.

The chain joins TRBV7-9 to TRBJ2-7; 12 bases match TRBD1. Unmatched junction bases numbered 4, after V lost 5 bases and J lost 5 bases. The CDR3 consists of 14 residues. Germline V lookup: CDR1 SEHNR, CDR2 FQNEAQ (reference sequence). CDR3 coding DNA: TGTGCCAGCAGCCCTGGGACAGGGGGCAACGAGCAGTACTTC. This codes for CASSPGTGGNEQYF. Complete variable domain (other parts from reference TRBV7-9 and TRBJ2-7): DTGVSQNPRHKITKRGQNVTFRCDPISEHNRLYWYRQTLGQGPEFLTYFQNEAQLEKSRLLSDRFSAERPKGSFSTLEIQRTEQGDSAMYLCASSPGTGGNEQYFGPGTRLTVT.

This chain connects TRBV6-1 to TRBJ1-5; possible D gene TRBD1, 5 bases. Germline loops: CDR1 MNHNS, CDR2 SASEGT. Trimming left V 2 bases short and J 1 base short, with 9 bases between. CDR3 length: 15 amino acids. The CDR3 sequence: CASSEPGGSNQPQHF. In nucleotides, the CDR3 is TGTGCCAGCAGTGAACCTGGGGGGAGCAATCAGCCCCAGCATTTT.

This chain links TRBV2 with TRBJ1-6, with 10 bases matching TRBD1. Losses at the gene ends were 8 bases for V and 7 bases for J; bases not matched to a gene: 14. The CDR3 sequence is 17 residues long. Per the germline V gene, CDR1 is SNHLY and CDR2 is FYNNEI. CDR3 amino acids: CASLRDRGNSGNSPLHF. Here the CDR3 DNA reads TGTGCCAGCCTAAGGGACAGGGGCAACTCCGGGAATTCACCCCTCCACTTT. Using reference TRBV2 and TRBJ1-6 for the parts outside the CDR3, the full variable domain is EPEVTQTPSHQVTQMGQEVILRCVPISNHLYFYWYRQILGQKVEFLVSFYNNEISEKSEIFDDQFSVERPDGSNFTLKIRSTKLEDSAMYFCASLRDRGNSGNSPLHFGNGTRLTVT.

The rearrangement links TRBV9 to TRBJ2-3; 8 bases match TRBD2. V was pared by 1 base and J by 2 bases, with 6 bases of the junction left unmatched. The CDR3 is 16 residues long. Germline CDR1 and CDR2: SGDLS and YYNGEE. The CDR3 nucleotides are TGTGCCAGCAGCGTAAGCGGGAGTGCTAACACAGATACGCAGTATTTT. It encodes CASSVSGSANTDTQYF.